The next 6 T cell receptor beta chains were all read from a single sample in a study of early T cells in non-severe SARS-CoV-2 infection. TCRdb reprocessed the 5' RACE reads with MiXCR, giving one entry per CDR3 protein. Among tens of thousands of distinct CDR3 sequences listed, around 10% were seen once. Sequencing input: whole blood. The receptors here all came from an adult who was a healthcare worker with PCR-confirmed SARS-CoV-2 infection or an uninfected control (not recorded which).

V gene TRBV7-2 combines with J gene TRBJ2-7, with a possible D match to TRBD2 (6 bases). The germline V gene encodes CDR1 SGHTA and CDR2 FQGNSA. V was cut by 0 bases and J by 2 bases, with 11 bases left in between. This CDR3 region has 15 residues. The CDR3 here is CASSLAFERAYEQYF. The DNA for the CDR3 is TGTGCCAGCAGCTTAGCGTTCGAGCGGGCCTACGAGCAGTACTTC.

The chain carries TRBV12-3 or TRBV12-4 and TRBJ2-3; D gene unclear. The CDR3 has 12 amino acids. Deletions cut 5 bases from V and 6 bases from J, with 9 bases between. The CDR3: CASSPLGDTQYF. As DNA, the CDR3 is TGTGCCAGCAGTCCCCTGGGGGATACGCAGTATTTT.

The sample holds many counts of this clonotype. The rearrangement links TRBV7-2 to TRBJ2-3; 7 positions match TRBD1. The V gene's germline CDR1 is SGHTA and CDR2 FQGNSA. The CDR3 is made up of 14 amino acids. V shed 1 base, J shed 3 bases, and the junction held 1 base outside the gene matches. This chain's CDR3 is CASSLVQGTDTQYF. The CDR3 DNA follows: TGTGCCAGCAGCTTAGTACAGGGGACAGATACGCAGTATTTT.

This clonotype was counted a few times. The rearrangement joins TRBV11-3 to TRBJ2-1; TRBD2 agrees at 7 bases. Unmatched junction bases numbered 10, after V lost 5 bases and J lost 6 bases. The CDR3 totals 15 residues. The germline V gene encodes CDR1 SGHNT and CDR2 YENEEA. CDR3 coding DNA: TGTGCCAGCAGCCCTCGGCTAGCGGTCGTCAATGAGCAGTTCTTC. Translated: CASSPRLAVVNEQFF.

The CDR3 DNA reads TGTGCCAGCTCACCAGGGGCAGGCGACTTCTATGGCTACACCTTC. Translated, it gives CASSPGAGDFYGYTF. V usage is TRBV18 and J usage is TRBJ1-2, with a weak D call TRBD1 (5 bases). This CDR3 spans 15 amino acids. The germline CDR1 and CDR2 sequences are KGHSH and LQKENI. The V end lost 2 bases, the J end lost 4 bases, and 14 bases lay between the germline ends.

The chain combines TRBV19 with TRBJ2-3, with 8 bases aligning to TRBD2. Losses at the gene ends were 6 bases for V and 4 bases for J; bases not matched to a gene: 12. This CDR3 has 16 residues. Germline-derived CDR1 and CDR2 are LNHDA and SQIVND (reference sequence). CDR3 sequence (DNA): TGTGCCAGTAGAGAACGGAGCGGGAGCAGTCCAGATACGCAGTATTTT. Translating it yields CASRERSGSSPDTQYF. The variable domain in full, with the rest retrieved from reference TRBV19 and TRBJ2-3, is DGGITQSPKYLFRKEGQNVTLSCEQNLNHDAMYWYRQDPGQGLRLIYYSQIVNDFQKGDIAEGYSVSREKKESFPLTVTSAQKNPTAFYLCASRERSGSSPDTQYFGPGTRLTVL.